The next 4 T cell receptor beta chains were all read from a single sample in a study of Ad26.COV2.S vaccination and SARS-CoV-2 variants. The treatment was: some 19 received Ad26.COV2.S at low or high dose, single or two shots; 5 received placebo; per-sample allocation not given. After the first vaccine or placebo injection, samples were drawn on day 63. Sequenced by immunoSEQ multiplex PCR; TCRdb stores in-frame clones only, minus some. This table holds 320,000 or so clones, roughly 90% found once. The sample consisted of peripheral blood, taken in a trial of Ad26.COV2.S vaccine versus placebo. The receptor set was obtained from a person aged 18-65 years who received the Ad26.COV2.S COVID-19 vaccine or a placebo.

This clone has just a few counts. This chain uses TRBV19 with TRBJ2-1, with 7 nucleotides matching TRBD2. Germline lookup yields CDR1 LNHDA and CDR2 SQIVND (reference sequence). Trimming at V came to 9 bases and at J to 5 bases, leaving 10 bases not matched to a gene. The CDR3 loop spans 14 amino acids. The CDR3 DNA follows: TGTGCCAGCCGACCGGGACTACCTAACAATGAGCAGTTCTTC. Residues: CASRPGLPNNEQFF.

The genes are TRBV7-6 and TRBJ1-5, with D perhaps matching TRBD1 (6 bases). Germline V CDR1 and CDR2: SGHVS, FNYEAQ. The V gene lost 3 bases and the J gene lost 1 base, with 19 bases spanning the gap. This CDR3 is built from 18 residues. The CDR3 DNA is TGTGCCAGCAGCTTGGGGCCCACAGGGTTTAGCAGCAATCAGCCCCAGCATTTT. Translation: CASSLGPTGFSSNQPQHF. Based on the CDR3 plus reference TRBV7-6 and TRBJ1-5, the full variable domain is GAGVSQSPRYKVTKRGQDVALRCDPISGHVSLYWYRQALGQGPEFLTYFNYEAQQDKSGLPNDRFSAERPEGSISTLTIQRTEQRDSAMYRCASSLGPTGFSSNQPQHFGDGTRLSIL.

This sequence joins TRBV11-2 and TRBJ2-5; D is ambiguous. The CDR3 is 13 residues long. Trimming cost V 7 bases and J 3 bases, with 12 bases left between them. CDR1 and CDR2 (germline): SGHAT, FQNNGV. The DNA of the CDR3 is TGTGCCAGCACCCAGTCCTGGGAAGAGACCCAGTACTTC. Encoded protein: CASTQSWEETQYF.

CDR3 sequence: CASSLAGGQGGYYGYTF. The CDR3 DNA reads TGTGCCAGCAGCTTAGCGGGAGGACAGGGGGGTTACTATGGCTACACCTTC. This rearrangement joins TRBV7-9 to TRBJ1-2; the match to TRBD1 covers 10 bases. Trimming cost V 0 bases and J 3 bases; bases outside gene matches: 7. This CDR3 has 17 residues. Germline CDR1 is SEHNR and CDR2 is FQNEAQ (reference sequence).